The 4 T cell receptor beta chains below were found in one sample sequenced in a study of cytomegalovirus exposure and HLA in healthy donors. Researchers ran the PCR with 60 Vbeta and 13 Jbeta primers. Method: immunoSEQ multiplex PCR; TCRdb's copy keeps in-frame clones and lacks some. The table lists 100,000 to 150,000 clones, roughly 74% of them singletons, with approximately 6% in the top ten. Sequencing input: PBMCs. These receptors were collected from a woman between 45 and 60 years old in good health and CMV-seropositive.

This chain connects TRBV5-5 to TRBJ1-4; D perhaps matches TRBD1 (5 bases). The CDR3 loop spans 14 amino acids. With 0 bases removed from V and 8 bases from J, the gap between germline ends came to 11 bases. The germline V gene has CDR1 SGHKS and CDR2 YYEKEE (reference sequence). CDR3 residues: CASSLGQSGEKLFF. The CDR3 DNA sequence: TGTGCCAGCAGCTTGGGACAGAGCGGGGAAAAACTGTTTTTT.

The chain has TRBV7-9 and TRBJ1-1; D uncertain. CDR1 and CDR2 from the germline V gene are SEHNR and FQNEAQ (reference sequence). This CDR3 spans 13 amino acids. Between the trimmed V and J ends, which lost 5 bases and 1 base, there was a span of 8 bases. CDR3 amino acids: CASSHGWNTEAFF. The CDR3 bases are TGTGCCAGCAGCCACGGGTGGAACACTGAAGCTTTCTTT.

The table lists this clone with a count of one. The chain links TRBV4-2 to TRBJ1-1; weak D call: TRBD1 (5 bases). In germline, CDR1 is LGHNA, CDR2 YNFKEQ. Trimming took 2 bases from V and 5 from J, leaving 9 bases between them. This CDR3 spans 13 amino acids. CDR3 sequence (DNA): TGTGCCAGCAGCCAATGGGGGAGGACTGAAGCTTTCTTT. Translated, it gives CASSQWGRTEAFF.

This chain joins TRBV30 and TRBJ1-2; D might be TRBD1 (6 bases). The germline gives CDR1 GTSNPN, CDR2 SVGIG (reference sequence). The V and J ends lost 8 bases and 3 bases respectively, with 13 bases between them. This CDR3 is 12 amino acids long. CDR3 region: CATQGRDYGYTF. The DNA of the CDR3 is TGTGCCACCCAGGGGCGCGACTATGGCTACACCTTC.